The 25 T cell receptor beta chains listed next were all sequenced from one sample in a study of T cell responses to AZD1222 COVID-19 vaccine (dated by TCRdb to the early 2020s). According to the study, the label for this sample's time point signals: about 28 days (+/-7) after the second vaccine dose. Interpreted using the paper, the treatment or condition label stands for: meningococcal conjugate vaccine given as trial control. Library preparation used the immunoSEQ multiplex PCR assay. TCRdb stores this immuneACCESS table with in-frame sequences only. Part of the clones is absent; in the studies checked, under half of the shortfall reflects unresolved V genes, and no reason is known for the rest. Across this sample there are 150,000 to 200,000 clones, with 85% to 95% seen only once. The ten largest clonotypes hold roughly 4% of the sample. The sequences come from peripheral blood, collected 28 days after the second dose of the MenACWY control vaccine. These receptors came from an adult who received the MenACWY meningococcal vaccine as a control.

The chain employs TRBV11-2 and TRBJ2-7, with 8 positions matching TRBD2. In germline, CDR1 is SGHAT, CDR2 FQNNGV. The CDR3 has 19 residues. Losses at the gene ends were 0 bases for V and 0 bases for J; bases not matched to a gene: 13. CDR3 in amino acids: CASSLDTVGRTSNSYEQYF. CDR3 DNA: TGTGCCAGCAGCTTAGATACGGTTGGGAGGACTAGCAACTCCTACGAGCAGTACTTC.

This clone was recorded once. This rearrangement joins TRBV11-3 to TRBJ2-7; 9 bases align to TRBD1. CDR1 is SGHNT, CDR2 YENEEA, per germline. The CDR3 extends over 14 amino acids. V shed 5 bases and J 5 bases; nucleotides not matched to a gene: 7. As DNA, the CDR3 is TGTGCCAGCAGCATGACAGGGGGAGTCGACGAGCAGTACTTC. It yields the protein CASSMTGGVDEQYF. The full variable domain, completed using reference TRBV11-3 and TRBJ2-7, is EAGVVQSPRYKIIEKKQPVAFWCNPISGHNTLYWYLQNLGQGPELLIRYENEEAVDDSQLPKDRFSAERLKGVDSTLKIQPAELGDSAVYLCASSMTGGVDEQYFGPGTRLTVT.

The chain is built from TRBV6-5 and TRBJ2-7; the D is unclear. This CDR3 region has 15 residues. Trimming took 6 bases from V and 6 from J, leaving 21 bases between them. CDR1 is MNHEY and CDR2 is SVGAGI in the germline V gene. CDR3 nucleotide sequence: TGTGCCAGCAGGGGCACAGTCAGGCCAAATTCCGAGCAGTACTTC. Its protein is CASRGTVRPNSEQYF.

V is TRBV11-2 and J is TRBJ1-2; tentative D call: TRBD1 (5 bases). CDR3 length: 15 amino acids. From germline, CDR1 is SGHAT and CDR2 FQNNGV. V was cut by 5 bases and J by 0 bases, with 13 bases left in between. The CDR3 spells CASSQGGGANYGYTF. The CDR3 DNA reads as TGTGCCAGCAGCCAGGGCGGTGGAGCTAACTATGGCTACACCTTC.

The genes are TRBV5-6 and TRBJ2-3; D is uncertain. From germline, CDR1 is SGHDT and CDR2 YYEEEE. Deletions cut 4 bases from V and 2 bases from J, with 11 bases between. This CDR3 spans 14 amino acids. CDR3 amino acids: CASSQLLLTDTQYF. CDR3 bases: TGTGCCAGCAGCCAACTCCTACTCACAGATACGCAGTATTTT.

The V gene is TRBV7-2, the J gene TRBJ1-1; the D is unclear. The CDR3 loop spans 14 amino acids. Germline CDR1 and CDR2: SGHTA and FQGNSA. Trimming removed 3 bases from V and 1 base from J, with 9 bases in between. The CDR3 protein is CASSLSHSNTEAFF. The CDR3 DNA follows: TGTGCCAGCAGCTTGAGTCATTCGAACACTGAAGCTTTCTTT.

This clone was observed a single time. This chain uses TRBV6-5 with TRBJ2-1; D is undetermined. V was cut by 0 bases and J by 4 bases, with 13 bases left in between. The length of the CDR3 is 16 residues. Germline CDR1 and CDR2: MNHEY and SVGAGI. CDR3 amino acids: CASSYSRLVSYNEQFF. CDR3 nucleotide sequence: TGTGCCAGCAGTTACTCGCGGCTAGTAAGTTACAATGAGCAGTTCTTC.

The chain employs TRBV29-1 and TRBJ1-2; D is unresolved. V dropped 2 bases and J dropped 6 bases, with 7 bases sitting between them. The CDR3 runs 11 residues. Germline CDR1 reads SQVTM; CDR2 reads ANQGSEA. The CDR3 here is CSVELGHGYTF. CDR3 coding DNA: TGCAGCGTTGAACTAGGGCATGGCTACACCTTC.

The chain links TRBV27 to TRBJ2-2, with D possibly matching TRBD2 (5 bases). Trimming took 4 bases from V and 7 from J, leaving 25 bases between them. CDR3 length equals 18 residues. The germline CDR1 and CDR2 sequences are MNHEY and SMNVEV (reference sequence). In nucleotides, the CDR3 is TGTGCCAGCAGTTCCATTTACTCGGACGGCTTGGGAGTCGGGGAGCTGTTTTTT. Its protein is CASSSIYSDGLGVGELFF.

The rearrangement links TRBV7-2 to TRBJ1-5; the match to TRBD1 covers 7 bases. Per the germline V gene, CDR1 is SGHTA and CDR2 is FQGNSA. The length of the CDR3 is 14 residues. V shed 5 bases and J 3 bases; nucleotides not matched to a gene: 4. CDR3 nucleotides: TGTGCCAGCAGCCATGGACAGGTCAATCAGCCCCAGCATTTT. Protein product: CASSHGQVNQPQHF.

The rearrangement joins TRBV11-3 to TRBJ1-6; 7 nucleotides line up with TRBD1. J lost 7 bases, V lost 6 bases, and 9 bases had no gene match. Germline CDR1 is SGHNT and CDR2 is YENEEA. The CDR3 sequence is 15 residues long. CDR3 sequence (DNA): TGTGCCAGCAGAACTTCTTACAGGGGCAATTCACCCCTCCACTTT. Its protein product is CASRTSYRGNSPLHF.

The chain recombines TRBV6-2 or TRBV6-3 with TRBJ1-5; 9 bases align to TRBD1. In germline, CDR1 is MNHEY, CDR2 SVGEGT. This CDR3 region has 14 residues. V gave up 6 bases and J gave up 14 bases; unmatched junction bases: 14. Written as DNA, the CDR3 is TGTGCCAGCAGCCCCGGGACAGGGAGAATAATTGAGCATTTT. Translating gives CASSPGTGRIIEHF.

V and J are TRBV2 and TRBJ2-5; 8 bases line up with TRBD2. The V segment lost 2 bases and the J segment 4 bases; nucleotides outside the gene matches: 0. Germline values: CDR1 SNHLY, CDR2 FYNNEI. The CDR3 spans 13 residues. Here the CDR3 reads CASSELAGETQYF. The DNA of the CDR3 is TGTGCCAGCAGTGAACTAGCGGGAGAGACCCAGTACTTC. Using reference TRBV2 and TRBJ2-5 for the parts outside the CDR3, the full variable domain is EPEVTQTPSHQVTQMGQEVILRCVPISNHLYFYWYRQILGQKVEFLVSFYNNEISEKSEIFDDQFSVERPDGSNFTLKIRSTKLEDSAMYFCASSELAGETQYFGPGTRLLVL.

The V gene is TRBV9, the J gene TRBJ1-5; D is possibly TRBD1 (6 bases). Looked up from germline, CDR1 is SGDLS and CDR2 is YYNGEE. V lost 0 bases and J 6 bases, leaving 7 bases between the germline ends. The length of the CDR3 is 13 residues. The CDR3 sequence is CASSVGTVQPQHF. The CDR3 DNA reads TGTGCCAGCAGCGTAGGGACAGTTCAGCCCCAGCATTTT.

CDR3 sequence: CASSPTGGENTEAFF. Written as DNA, the CDR3 is TGTGCCAGCAGTCCCACAGGGGGGGAGAACACTGAAGCTTTCTTT. The chain carries TRBV28 and TRBJ1-1; TRBD1 matches at 8 bases. The CDR3 totals 15 residues. CDR1 and CDR2 from the germline V gene are MDHEN and SYDVKM. Unmatched junction bases numbered 6, after V lost 5 bases and J lost 1 base.

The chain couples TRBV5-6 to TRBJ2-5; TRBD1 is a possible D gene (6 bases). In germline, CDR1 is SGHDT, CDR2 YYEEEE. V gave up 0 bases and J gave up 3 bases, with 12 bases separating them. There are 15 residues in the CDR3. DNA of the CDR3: TGTGCCAGCAGCTTGGATTTCGGACAGAAAGAGACCCAGTACTTC. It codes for CASSLDFGQKETQYF.

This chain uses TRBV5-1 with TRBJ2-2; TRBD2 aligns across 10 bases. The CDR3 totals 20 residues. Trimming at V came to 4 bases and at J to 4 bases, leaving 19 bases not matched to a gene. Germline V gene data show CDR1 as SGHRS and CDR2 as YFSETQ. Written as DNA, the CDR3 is TGCGCCAGCAGCGGTTACAGAAGAACTACTAGCGGGATAGGCACCGGGGAGCTGTTTTTT. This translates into CASSGYRRTTSGIGTGELFF. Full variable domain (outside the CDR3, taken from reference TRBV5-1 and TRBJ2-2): KAGVTQTPRYLIKTRGQQVTLSCSPISGHRSVSWYQQTPGQGLQFLFEYFSETQRNKGNFPGRFSGRQFSNSRSEMNVSTLELGDSALYLCASSGYRRTTSGIGTGELFFGEGSRLTVL.

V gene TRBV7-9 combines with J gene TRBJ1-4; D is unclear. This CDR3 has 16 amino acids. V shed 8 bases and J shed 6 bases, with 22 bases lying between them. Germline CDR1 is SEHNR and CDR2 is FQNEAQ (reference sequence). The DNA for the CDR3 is TGTGCCAGCGGGGAGCCTCCCTTACTATCGGATGAAAAACTGTTTTTT. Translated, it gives CASGEPPLLSDEKLFF. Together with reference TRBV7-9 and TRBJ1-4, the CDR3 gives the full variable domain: DTGVSQNPRHKITKRGQNVTFRCDPISEHNRLYWYRQTLGQGPEFLTYFQNEAQLEKSRLLSDRFSAERPKGSFSTLEIQRTEQGDSAMYLCASGEPPLLSDEKLFFGSGTQLSVL.

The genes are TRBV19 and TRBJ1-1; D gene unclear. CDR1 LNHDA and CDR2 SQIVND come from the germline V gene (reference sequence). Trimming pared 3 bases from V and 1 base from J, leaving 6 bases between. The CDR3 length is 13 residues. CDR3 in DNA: TGTGCCAGTAGTATGATCCAGAACACTGAAGCTTTCTTT. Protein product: CASSMIQNTEAFF. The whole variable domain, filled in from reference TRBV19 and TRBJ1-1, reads DGGITQSPKYLFRKEGQNVTLSCEQNLNHDAMYWYRQDPGQGLRLIYYSQIVNDFQKGDIAEGYSVSREKKESFPLTVTSAQKNPTAFYLCASSMIQNTEAFFGQGTRLTVV.

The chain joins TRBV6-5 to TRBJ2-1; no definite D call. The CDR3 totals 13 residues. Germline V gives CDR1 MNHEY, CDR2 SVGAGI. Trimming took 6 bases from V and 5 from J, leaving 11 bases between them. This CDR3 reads CASRFRANNEQFF. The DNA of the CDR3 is TGTGCCAGCAGGTTCCGGGCCAACAATGAGCAGTTCTTC.

This CDR3 reads CASSLGLSTDTQYF. For the CDR3, the DNA is TGTGCCAGCAGCTTAGGCCTTAGCACAGATACGCAGTATTTT. V gene TRBV7-2 combines with J gene TRBJ2-3; D is unclear. The V and J ends lost 1 base and 0 bases respectively, with 5 bases between them. The CDR3 runs 14 residues. Germline V gene data show CDR1 as SGHTA and CDR2 as FQGNSA.

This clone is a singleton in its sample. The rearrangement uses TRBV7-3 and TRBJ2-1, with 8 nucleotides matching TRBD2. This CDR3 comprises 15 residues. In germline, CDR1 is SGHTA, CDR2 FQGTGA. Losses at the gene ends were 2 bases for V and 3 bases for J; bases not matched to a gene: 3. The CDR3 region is CASSLGLAGYNEQFF. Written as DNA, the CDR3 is TGTGCCAGCAGCTTAGGGCTAGCGGGCTACAATGAGCAGTTCTTC. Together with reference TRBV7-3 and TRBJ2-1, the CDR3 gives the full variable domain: GAGVSQTPSNKVTEKGKYVELRCDPISGHTALYWYRQSLGQGPEFLIYFQGTGAADDSGLPNDRFFAVRPEGSVSTLKIQRTERGDSAVYLCASSLGLAGYNEQFFGPGTRLTVL.

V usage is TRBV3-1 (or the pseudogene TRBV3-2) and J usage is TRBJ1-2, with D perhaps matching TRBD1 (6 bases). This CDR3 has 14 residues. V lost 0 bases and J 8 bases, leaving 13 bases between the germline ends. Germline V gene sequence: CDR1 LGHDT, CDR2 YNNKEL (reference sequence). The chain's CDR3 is CASSQEQGLRGYTF. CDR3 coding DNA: TGTGCCAGCAGCCAAGAACAGGGTTTAAGGGGCTACACCTTC.

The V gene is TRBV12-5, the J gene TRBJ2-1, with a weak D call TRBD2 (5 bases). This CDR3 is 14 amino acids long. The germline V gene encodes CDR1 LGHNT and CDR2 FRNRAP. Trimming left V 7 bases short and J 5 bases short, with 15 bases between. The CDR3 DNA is TGTGCTAGTGCCTCCCTGGGAGTAGACAATGAGCAGTTCTTC. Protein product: CASASLGVDNEQFF.

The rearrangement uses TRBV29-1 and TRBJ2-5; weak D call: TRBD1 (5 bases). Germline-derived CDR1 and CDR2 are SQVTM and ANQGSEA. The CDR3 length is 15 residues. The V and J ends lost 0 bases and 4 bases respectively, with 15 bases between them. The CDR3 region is CSVEDRTPLGETQYF. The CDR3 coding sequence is TGCAGCGTTGAAGACCGGACACCTCTGGGAGAGACCCAGTACTTC.